These 2 T cell receptor beta chains were all obtained from the same sample, sequenced in a study of human T cells and chemical hapten exposure. As for time point: patch test 2, 6 weeks after DPC sensitization. Indicated treatment: therapeutic diphenylcyclopropenone sensitization with weekly scalp DPC. TCRdb redid the calling of the RACE reads with MiXCR, one entry per CDR3 protein. Among roughly 96,000 distinct CDR3 sequences, about 9.3% were seen once, and the ten largest hold more than 2%. The source material was whole blood, sampled in connection with sensitization to the hapten diphenylcyclopropenone (DPC). All receptors come from a woman between 35 and 50 years old with alopecia areata. Some clones in this sample may be carry-over from other donors' samples.

In this sample, this clonotype turned up many times. This chain joins TRBV7-3 and TRBJ2-7; 8 bases match TRBD2. This CDR3 is built from 14 residues. Germline V gene data show CDR1 as SGHTA and CDR2 as FQGTGA. V lost 4 bases to trimming and J lost 7 bases; unmatched junction nucleotides: 9. The CDR3 DNA reads as TGTGCCAGCAGCTATACTAGCGGATCGGGAGAGCAGTACTTC. Translating it yields CASSYTSGSGEQYF.

This clonotype has at least ten counts. The V and J genes are TRBV20-1 and TRBJ1-6, with TRBD1 matching over 8 bases. The ends lost 6 bases at V and 6 bases at J; junction bases unmatched: 7. This CDR3 has 14 amino acids. Germline V lookup: CDR1 DFQATT, CDR2 SNEGSKA (reference sequence). The CDR3 is CSAKQGGGNSPLHF. CDR3 nucleotides: TGCAGTGCGAAACAGGGGGGTGGTAATTCACCCCTCCACTTT.